Reported below is one T cell receptor (beta chain). What it binds is not known. From its re-call of the 5' RACE reads, TCRdb lists each CDR3 protein once, without DNA. This repertoire includes some 500,000 distinct CDR3 sequences. The data belong to a study of T cells expressing NK-cell markers. Study at large: Beta-chain profiling covered CD3+CD56+NKG2C+, CD3+CD56+NKG2C- and CD3+CD56-NKG2C+ sorted subsets. Study-wide findings and caveats: What remained unclear was the HCMV specificity of expanded NKG2C+ T cell clones.

The germline gives CDR1 SGHTA, CDR2 FQGNSA. The CDR3 runs 19 residues. The sample comprised blood T cells: a sorted CD56 or NKG2C T cell subset, CD4+ or CD8+ T cells, or bulk PBMC T cells (not recorded which). This chain connects TRBV7-2 to TRBJ2-2. The TCR sequence derives from a woman in her forties or fifties in good health. The CDR3 loop is CASSLNVLRVIANTGELFF.